This paragraph reports one T cell receptor beta chain. V was pared by 8 bases and J by 6 bases, with 23 bases between. The germline CDR1 and CDR2 sequences are MNHNS and SASEGT. This CDR3 spans 15 amino acids. The data originate from a study of T cell changes during pregnancy in multiple sclerosis. The table came from immunoSEQ multiplex PCR; TCRdb's copy has only in-frame clones and leaves some out. The sample carries roughly 48,000 clones, approximately 95% recorded once. The sample was CD8+ T cells from peripheral blood mononuclear cells, taken in the first trimester of pregnancy. The receptor comes from a female donor with multiple sclerosis, enrolled in a pregnancy study. The rearrangement uses TRBV6-1 and TRBJ2-7, with a weak D call TRBD2 (5 bases). Written as DNA, the CDR3 is TGTGCCAGCGTACAAAACCCGGGGTTAGAGGCCGAGCAGTACTTC. Its protein is CASVQNPGLEAEQYF.